Below, one TCR beta chain is given with its context. Its cognate antigen is unknown. The RNA, roughly 0.45 to 1 ug, was put through reverse transcription using random hexamers. Amplification of TCR beta CDR3 by immunoSEQ multiplex PCR spanned 54 Vbeta and 13 Jbeta. In TCRdb, the immunoSEQ multiplex PCR reads were re-called with MiXCR into one record per CDR3 protein. The table shows a few hundred thousand distinct CDR3 sequences, with less than 95% occurring only once. From blood CD8+ and CD4+ T cells, TCR beta sequences were generated. Patients with Susac syndrome met diagnostic criteria that were recently defined for definite or probable disease. The entry originates in a study of CD8 T cells in Susac syndrome. Study findings and constraints: The CD4+ T cell repertoires from Susac syndrome exhibited no clonal expansion.

V was clipped by 4 bases and J by 2 bases, with 9 bases between them. Germline loops: CDR1 SQVTM, CDR2 ANQGSEA. The CDR3 spans 13 residues. The chain links TRBV29-1 to TRBJ1-5, with no clear D. The clonotype comes from a human donor with Susac syndrome. The specimen sequenced was CD4+ T cells from PBMCs. CDR3 amino acids: CSVGGAGNQPQHF. The CDR3 DNA is TGCAGCGTTGGCGGTGCTGGCAATCAGCCCCAGCATTTT.